The 20 T cell receptor beta chains in this list originate from one sample, sequenced in a study of PD-1 blockade in classical Hodgkin lymphoma. The repertoire was sequenced with immunoSEQ multiplex PCR; TCRdb's copy has only in-frame clones and lacks some. There are 95,000 to 100,000 clones in the sample; 80% to 90% occur only once, and around 7% lies in the top ten. Each patient experienced a relapse that followed autologous stem cell transplantation, and brentuximab vedotin exposure varied. The sequences come from peripheral blood mononuclear cells (PBMCs), collected before the second cycle of nivolumab. These receptors were obtained from a human donor with classical Hodgkin lymphoma.

The genes are TRBV21-1 and TRBJ1-4; the D call of TRBD1 is as the table states it, not checked on the DNA. TRBV21-1 represents a pseudogene. This CDR3 comprises 13 residues. In nucleotides, the CDR3 is TGTGCCACTCCGGGACAGGGAGGGGAAAAACTGTTTTTT. This codes for CATPGQGGEKLFF.

This clone occurred once. The CDR3 DNA is TGTGCCTGGAGCGACGGAGCCATCTATGGCTACACCTTC. It yields the protein CAWSDGAIYGYTF. V is TRBV30 and J is TRBJ1-2, with D unclear. V was cut by 3 bases and J by 4 bases, with 12 bases left in between. The CDR3 is 13 residues long. Germline values: CDR1 GTSNPN, CDR2 SVGIG (reference sequence).

The chain has TRBV2 and TRBJ1-3, with D unclear. The CDR3 has 12 amino acids. The V end was cut by 8 bases, the J end by 0 bases, with 5 bases between. The germline CDR1 and CDR2 sequences are SNHLY and FYNNEI. This CDR3 is CASAASGNTIYF. The CDR3 coding sequence is TGTGCCAGCGCGGCCTCTGGAAACACCATATATTTT.

The gene calls are TRBV29-1 and TRBJ1-3; D may be TRBD1 (5 bases). V was clipped by 7 bases and J by 0 bases, with 10 bases between them. This CDR3 comprises 13 residues. Germline CDR1 reads SQVTM; CDR2 reads ANQGSEA. CDR3 in amino acids: CSAQGFSGNTIYF. CDR3 in DNA: TGCAGCGCCCAGGGTTTCTCTGGAAACACCATATATTTT.

This chain connects TRBV9 to TRBJ2-3, with D unresolved. The germline V gene has CDR1 SGDLS and CDR2 YYNGEE. The CDR3 runs 16 residues. V lost 4 bases and J 6 bases, leaving 21 bases between the germline ends. The CDR3 DNA sequence: TGTGCCAGCAGCCCTCGGTTGGGCGGTGCCCGGGATACGCAGTATTTT. Translating gives CASSPRLGGARDTQYF.

The chain employs TRBV27 and TRBJ2-1; 12 positions match TRBD2. After removal of 2 bases from V and 0 bases from J, the junction contained 11 bases not matched to a gene. From germline, CDR1 is MNHEY and CDR2 SMNVEV (reference sequence). The length of the CDR3 is 20 residues. Here the CDR3 DNA reads TGTGCCAGCAGTTTACTGGCGCTAGCGGGGGGGACAAGCTCCTACAATGAGCAGTTCTTC. Translation: CASSLLALAGGTSSYNEQFF.

The J gene is TRBJ2-7, the V gene TRBV21-1. TRBV21-1 is flagged as a pseudogene. CDR3 size: 14 residues. The CDR3 reads CASSTRPPSYEQYF. The CDR3 DNA reads as TGTGCCAGCAGCACTCGCCCACCCTCCTACGAGCAGTACTTC.

V is TRBV5-1 and J is TRBJ1-2, with 7 bases that match TRBD1. V lost 4 bases to trimming and J lost 6 bases; unmatched junction nucleotides: 6. The germline CDR1 and CDR2 sequences are SGHRS and YFSETQ. This CDR3 has 13 residues. CDR3 in DNA: TGCGCCAGCAGCCCCACAGGGGATCATGGCTACACCTTC. As protein: CASSPTGDHGYTF.

J is TRBJ1-1 and V is TRBV7-6; no firm D call. V was shortened by 1 base and J by 1 base, with 16 bases between the two germline ends. CDR1 and CDR2 from the germline V gene are SGHVS and FNYEAQ. This CDR3 is built from 17 residues. CDR3 protein: CASSLVAAKSGNTEAFF. The CDR3 DNA follows: TGTGCCAGCAGCTTAGTGGCAGCGAAATCCGGGAACACTGAAGCTTTCTTT.

This chain links TRBV5-4 with TRBJ1-1; 7 bases align to TRBD1. Germline CDR1 is SGHNT and CDR2 is YYREEE (reference sequence). Germline trimming cut 3 bases from V and 3 bases from J; bases unmatched to any gene: 8. The CDR3 contains 15 residues. CDR3: CASSSGGARYTEAFF. For the CDR3, the DNA is TGTGCCAGCAGCTCAGGGGGGGCCCGGTACACTGAAGCTTTCTTT.

This clone came up once. This sequence joins TRBV5-4 and TRBJ2-1, with 11 bases matching TRBD2. Germline V lookup: CDR1 SGHNT, CDR2 YYREEE (reference sequence). The length of the CDR3 is 15 residues. V lost 4 bases to trimming and J lost 5 bases; unmatched junction nucleotides: 5. In DNA form, the CDR3 reads TGTGCCAGCAGCAGTAGCGGGGGGGACAACAATGAGCAGTTCTTC. It yields the protein CASSSSGGDNNEQFF.

The chain joins TRBV7-2 to TRBJ2-7, with D perhaps TRBD1 (5 bases). The CDR3 contains 15 residues. The germline V and J ends were trimmed by 4 bases and 5 bases, with 18 bases remaining between them. Germline V CDR1 and CDR2: SGHTA, FQGNSA. The CDR3 protein is CASSSWLREGDEQYF. CDR3 sequence (DNA): TGTGCCAGCAGCTCGTGGCTCAGGGAAGGCGACGAGCAGTACTTC.

The chain carries TRBV27 and TRBJ2-2; 10 nucleotides agree with TRBD2. J gave up 0 bases and V 7 bases, and 17 bases lay outside the gene matches. This CDR3 contains 20 residues. The germline V gene has CDR1 MNHEY and CDR2 SMNVEV (reference sequence). CDR3 loop: CASTTLGRLAGAPNTGELFF. The CDR3 DNA sequence: TGTGCCAGCACCACCCTGGGCCGGCTAGCGGGGGCCCCGAACACCGGGGAGCTGTTTTTT.

The rearrangement uses TRBV6-1 and TRBJ1-1; D is unclear. V dropped 4 bases and J dropped 5 bases, with 23 bases sitting between them. This CDR3 has 17 residues. Germline V lookup: CDR1 MNHNS, CDR2 SASEGT. In DNA, the CDR3 is TGTGCCAGCAGTGTCGACCCTTGGGCAGGAGGAGGAACTGAAGCTTTCTTT. This gives the protein CASSVDPWAGGGTEAFF.

The chain employs TRBV4-1 and TRBJ2-7; the match to TRBD2 covers 7 bases. The germline gives CDR1 MGHRA, CDR2 YSYEKL. The trim removed 11 bases at V and 4 bases at J, leaving 17 bases unmatched. The CDR3 has 15 amino acids. CDR3 nucleotide sequence: TGCGCCGGGGGGGAACGAGAGGGCGCCGGATACGAGCAGTACTTC. Its protein product is CAGGEREGAGYEQYF.

V and J are TRBV28 and TRBJ2-5; the match to TRBD2 covers 8 bases. This CDR3 is built from 15 residues. The V gene's germline CDR1 is MDHEN and CDR2 SYDVKM. Trimming removed 10 bases from V and 1 base from J; junction bases left unmatched: 11. CDR3 in DNA: TGTGCCACCACCCCAGCGGGGGAGCCCCAAGAGACCCAGTACTTC. Protein product: CATTPAGEPQETQYF.

This clone was seen just once. This chain links TRBV10-3 with TRBJ2-5; 9 nucleotides match TRBD2. With 2 bases clipped from V and 5 bases from J, the junction kept 9 bases outside the gene matches. CDR3 size: 16 residues. Germline CDR1 and CDR2: ENHRY and SYGVKD. In DNA form, the CDR3 reads TGTGCCATCAGTGAGGGAGGCGGGGGGGCCGTTGAGACCCAGTACTTC. Amino acids: CAISEGGGGAVETQYF.

This chain links TRBV14 with TRBJ2-7; a possible D gene is TRBD1 (5 bases). This CDR3 spans 14 amino acids. Germline CDR1 reads SGHDN; CDR2 reads FVKESK. V was clipped by 3 bases and J by 4 bases, with 13 bases between them. The CDR3 nucleotides read TGTGCCAGCAGCCACCAGGGCGATAGGTACGAGCAGTACTTC. Residues: CASSHQGDRYEQYF.

V usage is TRBV6-1 and J usage is TRBJ2-3, with 10 positions matching TRBD1. The trim removed 2 bases at V and 4 bases at J, leaving 6 bases unmatched. The CDR3 has 16 amino acids. Germline V gene lookup returns CDR1 MNHNS and CDR2 SASEGT. CDR3 bases: TGTGCCAGCAGTGAAAACCGGGACAGGGGTGCAGATACGCAGTATTTT. This encodes CASSENRDRGADTQYF.

CDR3 in amino acids: CASSYGRNTEAFF. The CDR3 DNA follows: TGTGCCAGCAGTTATGGGAGGAACACTGAAGCTTTCTTT. The rearrangement uses TRBV6-6 and TRBJ1-1; the D is unclear. The V end lost 3 bases, the J end lost 1 base, and 6 bases lay between the germline ends. There are 13 residues in the CDR3. Per germline, CDR1 MNHNY and CDR2 SVGAGI (reference sequence).